This is a list of T cell receptor beta chains from one sample in a study of T cell repertoires in ileal Crohn's disease. Here immunoSEQ multiplex PCR was the method, and the copy in TCRdb shows in-frame clones only, minus some. The repertoire holds about 60,000 clones, with roughly 91% as singletons. The sequenced material came from ileal tissue. The receptor set was obtained from an adult with Crohn's disease. Both conserved end residues are part of each CDR3. Each record gives: D gene, J gene, clone size, V gene, CDR3 protein, CDR3 DNA. D genes are given only for firm matches. Size tells how often a clone was seen (once, few, many) or the class of an expanded clone, and some rows leave it out.

D gene: .; J gene: TRBJ1-2; clone size: .; V gene: TRBV5-6; CDR3 protein: CASSFLHSRSGYTF; CDR3 DNA: TGTGCCAGCAGCTTCCTTCATTCTAGGAGCGGCTACACCTTC
D gene: .; J gene: TRBJ2-7; clone size: .; V gene: TRBV28; CDR3 protein: CASRTAGVSSYEQYF; CDR3 DNA: TGTGCCAGCAGAACCGCAGGGGTAAGCTCCTACGAGCAGTACTTC
D gene: .; J gene: TRBJ1-5; clone size: .; V gene: TRBV27; CDR3 protein: CASSTGDSNQPQHF; CDR3 DNA: TGTGCCAGCAGTACAGGAGATAGCAATCAGCCCCAGCATTTT
D gene: .; J gene: TRBJ2-2; clone size: .; V gene: TRBV28; CDR3 protein: CASGGQGTGELFF; CDR3 DNA: TGTGCCAGCGGGGGCCAAGGCACCGGGGAGCTGTTTTTT
D gene: .; J gene: TRBJ2-1; clone size: .; V gene: TRBV5-4; CDR3 protein: CASSLDVSSYNEQFF; CDR3 DNA: TGTGCCAGCAGCTTGGACGTGAGCTCCTACAATGAGCAGTTCTTC
D gene: TRBD1; J gene: TRBJ1-2; clone size: once; V gene: TRBV7-8; CDR3 protein: CASSSDRGMFYGYTF; CDR3 DNA: TGTGCCAGCAGCTCGGACAGGGGTATGTTCTATGGCTACACCTTC
D gene: .; J gene: TRBJ2-5; clone size: .; V gene: TRBV5-4; CDR3 protein: CASSLGREETQYF; CDR3 DNA: TGTGCCAGCAGCTTAGGACGGGAGGAGACCCAGTACTTC
D gene: .; J gene: TRBJ1-1; clone size: .; V gene: TRBV11-3; CDR3 protein: CASSLGGQSPTEAFF; CDR3 DNA: TGTGCCAGCAGCTTAGGAGGACAGTCCCCCACTGAAGCTTTCTTT
D gene: TRBD2; J gene: TRBJ2-7; clone size: once; V gene: TRBV13; CDR3 protein: CASSSMTSGNYEQYF; CDR3 DNA: TGTGCCAGCAGCTCAATGACTAGCGGGAACTACGAGCAGTACTTC
D gene: TRBD2; J gene: TRBJ2-7; clone size: .; V gene: TRBV25-1; CDR3 protein: CASGSGRSWEQYF; CDR3 DNA: TGTGCCAGCGGTAGCGGGAGGAGTTGGGAGCAGTACTTC
D gene: .; J gene: TRBJ2-1; clone size: few; V gene: TRBV27; CDR3 protein: CASSPGPLNEQFF; CDR3 DNA: TGTGCCAGCAGTCCCGGTCCACTCAATGAGCAGTTCTTC
D gene: .; J gene: TRBJ1-6; clone size: .; V gene: TRBV27; CDR3 protein: CASSLSTGLPGNSPLHF; CDR3 DNA: TGTGCCAGCAGTTTATCCACAGGCCTTCCAGGGAATTCACCCCTCCACTTT
D gene: .; J gene: TRBJ2-7; clone size: .; V gene: TRBV11-2; CDR3 protein: CASSLYQGPLSYEQYF; CDR3 DNA: TGTGCCAGCAGCCTATATCAGGGGCCGCTTTCCTACGAGCAGTACTTC
D gene: TRBD1; J gene: TRBJ1-5; clone size: once; V gene: TRBV29-1; CDR3 protein: CSVIEGQARNQPQHF; CDR3 DNA: TGCAGCGTTATTGAAGGACAGGCACGCAATCAGCCCCAGCATTTT
D gene: .; J gene: TRBJ2-5; clone size: .; V gene: TRBV28; CDR3 protein: CASRRQGGETQYF; CDR3 DNA: TGTGCCAGCAGACGTCAGGGAGGAGAGACCCAGTACTTC
D gene: .; J gene: TRBJ2-5; clone size: .; V gene: TRBV5-4; CDR3 protein: CASSLDPGQETQYF; CDR3 DNA: TGTGCCAGCAGCTTGGATCCAGGCCAAGAGACCCAGTACTTC
D gene: TRBD2; J gene: TRBJ2-2; clone size: .; V gene: TRBV7-6; CDR3 protein: CASSYGTSYTGELFF; CDR3 DNA: TGTGCCAGCAGCTACGGGACTAGCTACACCGGGGAGCTGTTTTTT
D gene: .; J gene: TRBJ1-3; clone size: .; V gene: TRBV29-1; CDR3 protein: CSAGHSSGNTIYF; CDR3 DNA: TGCAGCGCCGGACACTCCTCTGGAAACACCATATATTTT
D gene: .; J gene: TRBJ1-2; clone size: .; V gene: TRBV7-9; CDR3 protein: CASSLALRGNGYTF; CDR3 DNA: TGTGCCAGCAGCTTAGCGTTAAGGGGTAATGGCTACACCTTC
D gene: TRBD1; J gene: TRBJ1-2; clone size: .; V gene: TRBV19; CDR3 protein: CASSPDRGLGYTF; CDR3 DNA: TGTGCCAGTAGTCCCGACAGGGGCCTTGGCTACACCTTC
D gene: TRBD2; J gene: TRBJ2-7; clone size: once; V gene: TRBV30; CDR3 protein: CAWRNAGGPGEQYF; CDR3 DNA: TGTGCCTGGAGGAACGCGGGAGGGCCGGGCGAGCAGTACTTC
D gene: TRBD2; J gene: TRBJ2-1; clone size: .; V gene: TRBV19; CDR3 protein: CASSTTGTSGNEQFF; CDR3 DNA: TGTGCCAGTAGTACCACCGGGACTAGCGGGAATGAGCAGTTCTTC
D gene: TRBD2; J gene: TRBJ2-7; clone size: few; V gene: TRBV6-1; CDR3 protein: CASRSLAGAYEQYF; CDR3 DNA: TGTGCCAGCAGGAGCCTAGCGGGAGCTTACGAGCAGTACTTC
D gene: TRBD1; J gene: TRBJ1-5; clone size: .; V gene: TRBV5-1; CDR3 protein: CASSLGGTVNQPQHF; CDR3 DNA: TGCGCCAGCAGCTTGGGGGGGACAGTCAATCAGCCCCAGCATTTT
D gene: TRBD1; J gene: TRBJ1-6; clone size: .; V gene: TRBV5-1; CDR3 protein: CASSLEQGGNSPLHF; CDR3 DNA: TGCGCCAGCAGCTTGGAGCAGGGGGGAAATTCACCCCTCCACTTT
D gene: .; J gene: TRBJ1-2; clone size: .; V gene: TRBV19; CDR3 protein: CASSIALSGAYGYTF; CDR3 DNA: TGTGCCAGTAGTATCGCTCTTTCAGGGGCCTATGGCTACACCTTC
D gene: TRBD1; J gene: TRBJ1-6; clone size: .; V gene: TRBV10-3; CDR3 protein: CAIKGDRGNSPLHF; CDR3 DNA: TGTGCCATCAAAGGGGACAGGGGAAATTCACCCCTCCACTTT
D gene: .; J gene: TRBJ1-2; clone size: .; V gene: TRBV6-5; CDR3 protein: CASSYSRENNYGYTF; CDR3 DNA: TGTGCCAGCAGTTACTCGAGGGAGAATAACTATGGCTACACCTTC
D gene: .; J gene: TRBJ1-2; clone size: .; V gene: TRBV5-6; CDR3 protein: CASSFPSYYGYTF; CDR3 DNA: TGTGCCAGCAGTTTTCCGTCGTACTATGGCTACACCTTC
D gene: .; J gene: TRBJ1-4; clone size: .; V gene: TRBV6-4; CDR3 protein: CASRDYRSRNEKLFF; CDR3 DNA: TGTGCCAGCAGGGATTACAGGAGTAGAAATGAAAAACTGTTTTTT
D gene: .; J gene: TRBJ1-2; clone size: .; V gene: TRBV20-1; CDR3 protein: CSASDGGGYTF; CDR3 DNA: TGCAGTGCTAGTGATGGCGGAGGCTACACCTTC
D gene: TRBD1; J gene: TRBJ2-5; clone size: .; V gene: TRBV30; CDR3 protein: CAWRRTGQETQYF; CDR3 DNA: TGTGCCTGGCGAAGGACAGGACAAGAGACCCAGTACTTC
D gene: .; J gene: TRBJ1-5; clone size: few; V gene: TRBV14; CDR3 protein: CASSQAGKPQHF; CDR3 DNA: TGTGCCAGCAGCCAGGCAGGCAAGCCCCAGCATTTT
D gene: .; J gene: TRBJ1-1; clone size: .; V gene: TRBV5-1; CDR3 protein: CASSSTGTPFLGTEAFF; CDR3 DNA: TGCGCCAGCAGCTCCACCGGGACACCCTTTTTGGGCACTGAAGCTTTCTTT
D gene: .; J gene: TRBJ2-3; clone size: .; V gene: TRBV15; CDR3 protein: CATSRDLGGKDTQYF; CDR3 DNA: TGTGCCACCAGCAGAGATTTAGGGGGTAAAGATACGCAGTATTTT
D gene: .; J gene: TRBJ1-4; clone size: .; V gene: TRBV28; CDR3 protein: CASRETGRNEKLFF; CDR3 DNA: TGTGCCAGCAGAGAGACAGGACGAAATGAAAAACTGTTTTTT
D gene: .; J gene: TRBJ2-4; clone size: .; V gene: TRBV5-1; CDR3 protein: CASSAGEVAKNIQYF; CDR3 DNA: TGCGCCAGCAGCGCTGGGGAGGTAGCCAAAAACATTCAGTACTTC
D gene: TRBD1; J gene: TRBJ1-4; clone size: .; V gene: TRBV5-4; CDR3 protein: CASSNTGTGGEKLFF; CDR3 DNA: TGTGCCAGCAGCAACACCGGGACAGGGGGTGAAAAACTGTTTTTT
D gene: TRBD2; J gene: TRBJ2-1; clone size: .; V gene: TRBV30; CDR3 protein: CAWRNLGLAGGEQFF; CDR3 DNA: TGTGCCTGGAGGAACCTGGGACTAGCGGGCGGGGAGCAGTTCTTC
D gene: .; J gene: TRBJ1-2; clone size: .; V gene: TRBV20-1; CDR3 protein: CSAQGFGGYTF; CDR3 DNA: TGCAGTGCCCAGGGATTTGGAGGCTACACCTTC
D gene: .; J gene: TRBJ1-1; clone size: .; V gene: TRBV5-1; CDR3 protein: CASSLGVNTGSNTEAFF; CDR3 DNA: TGCGCCAGCAGCTTGGGGGTGAACACAGGATCGAACACTGAAGCTTTCTTT
D gene: .; J gene: TRBJ1-5; clone size: .; V gene: TRBV6-6; CDR3 protein: CASSLGGMEDQPQHF; CDR3 DNA: TGTGCCAGCAGCCTCGGCGGAATGGAAGATCAGCCCCAGCATTTT
D gene: .; J gene: TRBJ1-5; clone size: .; V gene: TRBV27; CDR3 protein: CASSWGEHQPQHF; CDR3 DNA: TGTGCCAGCAGTTGGGGGGAACATCAGCCCCAGCATTTT
D gene: TRBD1; J gene: TRBJ1-4; clone size: .; V gene: TRBV5-1; CDR3 protein: CASSLHTGGTEKLFF; CDR3 DNA: TGCGCCAGCAGCTTACACACAGGGGGAACTGAAAAACTGTTTTTT
D gene: .; J gene: TRBJ1-4; clone size: once; V gene: TRBV30; CDR3 protein: CAWSVSNLTADEKLFF; CDR3 DNA: TGTGCCTGGAGTGTTTCGAACCTGACAGCTGATGAAAAACTGTTTTTT
D gene: TRBD2; J gene: TRBJ2-3; clone size: .; V gene: TRBV5-4; CDR3 protein: CASSPGLAGATDTQYF; CDR3 DNA: TGTGCCAGCAGCCCCGGACTAGCGGGGGCCACAGATACGCAGTATTTT
D gene: TRBD2; J gene: TRBJ2-3; clone size: .; V gene: TRBV6-5; CDR3 protein: CATRGAGWTDTQYF; CDR3 DNA: TGTGCCACAAGAGGAGCGGGGTGGACAGATACGCAGTATTTT
D gene: TRBD2; J gene: TRBJ2-1; clone size: .; V gene: TRBV4-2; CDR3 protein: CASSQAVSGGRDEQFF; CDR3 DNA: TGTGCCAGCAGCCAAGCTGTTAGCGGGGGCCGCGATGAGCAGTTCTTC
D gene: .; J gene: TRBJ1-2; clone size: .; V gene: TRBV5-1; CDR3 protein: CASSLGAQGHGYTF; CDR3 DNA: TGCGCCAGCAGCTTGGGGGCGCAAGGCCATGGCTACACCTTC
D gene: .; J gene: TRBJ1-2; clone size: .; V gene: TRBV5-1; CDR3 protein: CASSLDSSSGGYTF; CDR3 DNA: TGCGCCAGCAGCTTGGATTCGTCGTCCGGTGGCTACACCTTC
D gene: .; J gene: TRBJ2-3; clone size: .; V gene: TRBV30; CDR3 protein: CACPQGSLDTQYF; CDR3 DNA: TGTGCCTGTCCCCAGGGTTCATTAGATACGCAGTATTTT
D gene: .; J gene: TRBJ2-2; clone size: .; V gene: TRBV5-1; CDR3 protein: CASSLDSYSTGELFF; CDR3 DNA: TGCGCCAGCAGCTTGGACTCCTATTCTACCGGGGAGCTGTTTTTT
D gene: .; J gene: TRBJ1-1; clone size: few; V gene: TRBV19; CDR3 protein: CASKIGANTEAFF; CDR3 DNA: TGTGCCAGTAAAATTGGGGCGAACACTGAAGCTTTCTTT
D gene: TRBD1; J gene: TRBJ1-2; clone size: .; V gene: TRBV6-5; CDR3 protein: CAITDRANGYTF; CDR3 DNA: TGTGCCATCACGGACAGGGCCAACGGCTACACCTTC